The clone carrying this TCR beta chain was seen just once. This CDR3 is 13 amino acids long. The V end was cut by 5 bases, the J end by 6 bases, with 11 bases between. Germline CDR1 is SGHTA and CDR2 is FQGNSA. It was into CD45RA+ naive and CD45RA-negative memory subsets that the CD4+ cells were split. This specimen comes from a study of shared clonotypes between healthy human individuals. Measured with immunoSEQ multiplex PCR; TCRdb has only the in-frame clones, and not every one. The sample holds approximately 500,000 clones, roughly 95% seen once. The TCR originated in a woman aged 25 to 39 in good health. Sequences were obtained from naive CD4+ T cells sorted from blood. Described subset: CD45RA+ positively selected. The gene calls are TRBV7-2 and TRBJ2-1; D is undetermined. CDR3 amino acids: CASSRPMANEQFF. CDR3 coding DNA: TGTGCCAGCAGCCGCCCCATGGCCAATGAGCAGTTCTTC.